The rows below give T cell receptor beta chains drawn from one sample of a study of CD8 T cells in Susac syndrome. Each CDR3 protein is one row after TCRdb ran MiXCR on the immunoSEQ multiplex PCR reads. The data show about 210,000 distinct CDR3 sequences, 95% seen once. The material sequenced was CD4+ T cells from PBMCs. The receptors stem from a human donor with multiple sclerosis. The CDR3 runs from the conserved cysteine through the conserved F or W. The D gene is left open where the match is weak. Size tells how often a clone was seen (once, few, many) or the class of an expanded clone, and some rows leave it out.

D gene: .
clone size: once
V gene: TRBV3-1
J gene: TRBJ2-6
CDR3 DNA: TGTGCCAGCAGCCAAGGAAGGGGGGCCAACGTCCTGACTTTC
CDR3 protein: CASSQGRGANVLTF

D gene: .
clone size: .
V gene: TRBV2
J gene: TRBJ1-6
CDR3 DNA: TGTGCTGGGAGGACAAGTAATTCACCCCTCCACTTT
CDR3 protein: CAGRTSNSPLHF

D gene: TRBD2
clone size: .
V gene: TRBV10-3
J gene: TRBJ2-1
CDR3 DNA: TGTGCCACAGGGCTAGCGGGAGAGCAGTTCTTC
CDR3 protein: CATGLAGEQFF

D gene: .
clone size: .
V gene: TRBV2
J gene: TRBJ1-2
CDR3 DNA: TGTGCCAGCAGTGACAGGGACCATGGCTACACCTTC
CDR3 protein: CASSDRDHGYTF

D gene: TRBD1
clone size: .
V gene: TRBV4-2
J gene: TRBJ2-7
CDR3 DNA: TGTGCCAGCAGTCCTCGACAGGGGGGATACGAGCAGTACTTC
CDR3 protein: CASSPRQGGYEQYF

D gene: .
clone size: .
V gene: TRBV6-6
J gene: TRBJ2-2
CDR3 DNA: TGTGCCAGCATCAGAACCGGATACACCGGGGAGCTGTTTTTT
CDR3 protein: CASIRTGYTGELFF

D gene: .
clone size: .
V gene: TRBV28
J gene: TRBJ1-5
CDR3 DNA: TGTGCCAGCAGCCTCGAGGACAGTAGGAATCAGCCCCAGCATTTT
CDR3 protein: CASSLEDSRNQPQHF

D gene: .
clone size: .
V gene: TRBV4-2
J gene: TRBJ2-1
CDR3 DNA: TGTGCCAGCAAGTCAAGAGATGAGCAGTTCTTC
CDR3 protein: CASKSRDEQFF

D gene: TRBD1
clone size: .
V gene: TRBV20-1
J gene: TRBJ1-2
CDR3 DNA: TGCAGTGCTAGAGATGCCGGACAGGGAGAGGGCGGCTACACCTTC
CDR3 protein: CSARDAGQGEGGYTF

D gene: TRBD1
clone size: .
V gene: TRBV20-1
J gene: TRBJ2-1
CDR3 DNA: TGCAGTGCTCGCGACGACAGGGGATTTTACAATGAGCAGTTCTTC
CDR3 protein: CSARDDRGFYNEQFF

D gene: TRBD2
clone size: .
V gene: TRBV27
J gene: TRBJ2-1
CDR3 DNA: TGTGCCATACGGAAGGCGGGAGGTCGGAATGAGCAGTTCTTC
CDR3 protein: CAIRKAGGRNEQFF

D gene: .
clone size: .
V gene: TRBV12-3/TRBV12-4
J gene: TRBJ1-2
CDR3 DNA: TGTGCCAGCAGTTTTGATGGCTACACCTTC
CDR3 protein: CASSFDGYTF

D gene: .
clone size: .
V gene: TRBV19
J gene: TRBJ2-1
CDR3 DNA: TGTGCCAGTAGCCCCCAGGGGTCCCATGAGCAGTTCTTC
CDR3 protein: CASSPQGSHEQFF

D gene: .
clone size: .
V gene: TRBV29-1
J gene: TRBJ2-7
CDR3 DNA: .
CDR3 protein: CSVGRGTSGKFPRSKYF

D gene: .
clone size: few
V gene: TRBV14
J gene: TRBJ2-2
CDR3 DNA: TGTGCCAGCAGCCAAGGGCAGGGCGTCGGGGAGCTGTTTTTT
CDR3 protein: CASSQGQGVGELFF

D gene: .
clone size: .
V gene: TRBV18
J gene: TRBJ2-7
CDR3 DNA: TGTGCCAGCTCACCTCCGGGACCCGGGAACTACGAGCAGTACTTC
CDR3 protein: CASSPPGPGNYEQYF

D gene: .
clone size: .
V gene: TRBV20-1
J gene: TRBJ2-7
CDR3 DNA: TGCAGTGCTAGATTTCTCTACGAGCAGTACTTC
CDR3 protein: CSARFLYEQYF

D gene: TRBD1
clone size: .
V gene: TRBV18
J gene: TRBJ1-6
CDR3 DNA: TGTGCCAGCTCACGGGACAGGGACTATAATTCACCCCTCCACTTT
CDR3 protein: CASSRDRDYNSPLHF

D gene: .
clone size: .
V gene: TRBV7-8
J gene: TRBJ2-3
CDR3 DNA: TGTGCCAGCAGCTCACACAGGACAGATACGCAGTATTTT
CDR3 protein: CASSSHRTDTQYF

D gene: TRBD1
clone size: .
V gene: TRBV29-1
J gene: TRBJ2-7
CDR3 DNA: TGCAGCGCCCGAGGGTCTACAGGGGGAAGCTCCTACGAGCAGTACTTC
CDR3 protein: CSARGSTGGSSYEQYF

D gene: .
clone size: .
V gene: TRBV20-1
J gene: TRBJ1-5
CDR3 DNA: TGCAGTGCTAGAGTAGGCAGGGGAGACAATCAGCCCCAGCATTTT
CDR3 protein: CSARVGRGDNQPQHF

D gene: TRBD2
clone size: once
V gene: TRBV25-1
J gene: TRBJ2-7
CDR3 DNA: TGTGCCAGCACAGCGGGGGTTTACGAGCAGTACTTC
CDR3 protein: CASTAGVYEQYF

D gene: TRBD2
clone size: .
V gene: TRBV9
J gene: TRBJ2-5
CDR3 DNA: TGTGCCAGCAGCGCACGACTAGCGGGGGAGACCCAGTACTTC
CDR3 protein: CASSARLAGETQYF

D gene: .
clone size: once
V gene: TRBV30
J gene: TRBJ2-5
CDR3 DNA: TGTGCCTGCCTACAAGAGACCCAGTACTTC
CDR3 protein: CACLQETQYF

D gene: .
clone size: .
V gene: TRBV2
J gene: TRBJ2-5
CDR3 DNA: TGTGCCAGCAGAGGGAGGACAGAACAAGAGACCCAGTACTTC
CDR3 protein: CASRGRTEQETQYF

D gene: .
clone size: .
V gene: TRBV28
J gene: TRBJ2-3
CDR3 DNA: TGTGCCAGCAGTTTCCTTATACCCAGCACAGATACGCAGTATTTT
CDR3 protein: CASSFLIPSTDTQYF

D gene: TRBD2
clone size: .
V gene: TRBV3-1
J gene: TRBJ2-7
CDR3 DNA: TGTGCCAGCAGCCAACCGGGACTAGCGGGAGAATACGAGCAGTACTTC
CDR3 protein: CASSQPGLAGEYEQYF

D gene: TRBD2
clone size: once
V gene: TRBV12-3/TRBV12-4
J gene: TRBJ2-7
CDR3 DNA: TGTGCCAGCAGTTTTCTAGCGGGGGCCTACGAGCAGTACTTC
CDR3 protein: CASSFLAGAYEQYF

D gene: .
clone size: .
V gene: TRBV7-3
J gene: TRBJ2-6
CDR3 DNA: TGTGCCAGCAGCTTAACGGCTACTACTGGGGCCAACGTCCTGACTTTC
CDR3 protein: CASSLTATTGANVLTF

D gene: .
clone size: .
V gene: TRBV20-1
J gene: TRBJ1-2
CDR3 DNA: TGCAGTGCTATCGAGGACAGTAACTATGGCTACACCTTC
CDR3 protein: CSAIEDSNYGYTF

D gene: .
clone size: .
V gene: TRBV12-3/TRBV12-4
J gene: TRBJ1-1
CDR3 DNA: TGTGCCAGCAGTTTTTTCCGCCAGCATGAAGCTTTCTTT
CDR3 protein: CASSFFRQHEAFF

D gene: TRBD1
clone size: once
V gene: TRBV12-3/TRBV12-4
J gene: TRBJ1-1
CDR3 DNA: TGTGCCACCGGACAGGGCTTGATGAACACTGAAGCTTTCTTT
CDR3 protein: CATGQGLMNTEAFF

D gene: .
clone size: .
V gene: TRBV15
J gene: TRBJ2-5
CDR3 DNA: TGTGCCACCAGCAGAGATAACGGGGAGACCCAGTACTTC
CDR3 protein: CATSRDNGETQYF

D gene: .
clone size: .
V gene: TRBV3-1
J gene: TRBJ2-7
CDR3 DNA: TGTGCCAGCAGCCCGCCCTCGACAGGGAGGATCTACGAGCAGTACTTC
CDR3 protein: CASSPPSTGRIYEQYF

D gene: .
clone size: .
V gene: TRBV4-1
J gene: TRBJ2-1
CDR3 DNA: TGCGCCAGCAGCCAAGACCTAGGGCGGGGCCCTCGCAATGAGCAGTTCTTC
CDR3 protein: CASSQDLGRGPRNEQFF

D gene: .
clone size: .
V gene: TRBV29-1
J gene: TRBJ2-7
CDR3 DNA: TGCAGCGTTTGGACCACACACGAGCAGTACTTC
CDR3 protein: CSVWTTHEQYF

D gene: .
clone size: once
V gene: TRBV12-3/TRBV12-4
J gene: TRBJ1-5
CDR3 DNA: TGTGCCAGCAGTCCCCTGCCTTATCAGCCCCAGCATTTT
CDR3 protein: CASSPLPYQPQHF

D gene: TRBD2
clone size: .
V gene: TRBV5-1
J gene: TRBJ2-1
CDR3 DNA: TGCGCCAGCAGCCCCGCAAGGCTGGCGGGGGGGCAGGATGAGCAGTTCTTC
CDR3 protein: CASSPARLAGGQDEQFF

D gene: .
clone size: .
V gene: TRBV29-1
J gene: TRBJ1-2
CDR3 DNA: TGCAGCGTTGCCCAGGGGTATGGCTACACCTTC
CDR3 protein: CSVAQGYGYTF

D gene: .
clone size: .
V gene: TRBV4-2
J gene: TRBJ1-2
CDR3 DNA: TGTGCCAGCAGCCAAGCTGGGGTTGGGTATGGCTACACCTTC
CDR3 protein: CASSQAGVGYGYTF

D gene: TRBD1
clone size: few
V gene: TRBV3-1
J gene: TRBJ2-7
CDR3 DNA: TGTGCCAGCAGCCAACAGGGGGCAGGCTACGAGCAGTACTTC
CDR3 protein: CASSQQGAGYEQYF

D gene: TRBD1
clone size: .
V gene: TRBV30
J gene: TRBJ1-5
CDR3 DNA: TGTGCCTGCAAGGGACAGTATAGCAATCAGCCCCAGCATTTT
CDR3 protein: CACKGQYSNQPQHF

D gene: TRBD2
clone size: .
V gene: TRBV29-1
J gene: TRBJ2-4
CDR3 DNA: TGCAGCGTTGAGGGTTCTAGCGGGAGGGGAAACATTCAGTACTTC
CDR3 protein: CSVEGSSGRGNIQYF

D gene: .
clone size: .
V gene: TRBV20-1
J gene: TRBJ2-3
CDR3 DNA: TGCAGTGCCCCTCGTGGACTTGGCACAGATACGCAGTATTTT
CDR3 protein: CSAPRGLGTDTQYF

D gene: .
clone size: .
V gene: TRBV7-9
J gene: TRBJ1-2
CDR3 DNA: TGTGCCAGCAGCTCCTACAGGGCACCTAACTATGGCTACACCTTC
CDR3 protein: CASSSYRAPNYGYTF